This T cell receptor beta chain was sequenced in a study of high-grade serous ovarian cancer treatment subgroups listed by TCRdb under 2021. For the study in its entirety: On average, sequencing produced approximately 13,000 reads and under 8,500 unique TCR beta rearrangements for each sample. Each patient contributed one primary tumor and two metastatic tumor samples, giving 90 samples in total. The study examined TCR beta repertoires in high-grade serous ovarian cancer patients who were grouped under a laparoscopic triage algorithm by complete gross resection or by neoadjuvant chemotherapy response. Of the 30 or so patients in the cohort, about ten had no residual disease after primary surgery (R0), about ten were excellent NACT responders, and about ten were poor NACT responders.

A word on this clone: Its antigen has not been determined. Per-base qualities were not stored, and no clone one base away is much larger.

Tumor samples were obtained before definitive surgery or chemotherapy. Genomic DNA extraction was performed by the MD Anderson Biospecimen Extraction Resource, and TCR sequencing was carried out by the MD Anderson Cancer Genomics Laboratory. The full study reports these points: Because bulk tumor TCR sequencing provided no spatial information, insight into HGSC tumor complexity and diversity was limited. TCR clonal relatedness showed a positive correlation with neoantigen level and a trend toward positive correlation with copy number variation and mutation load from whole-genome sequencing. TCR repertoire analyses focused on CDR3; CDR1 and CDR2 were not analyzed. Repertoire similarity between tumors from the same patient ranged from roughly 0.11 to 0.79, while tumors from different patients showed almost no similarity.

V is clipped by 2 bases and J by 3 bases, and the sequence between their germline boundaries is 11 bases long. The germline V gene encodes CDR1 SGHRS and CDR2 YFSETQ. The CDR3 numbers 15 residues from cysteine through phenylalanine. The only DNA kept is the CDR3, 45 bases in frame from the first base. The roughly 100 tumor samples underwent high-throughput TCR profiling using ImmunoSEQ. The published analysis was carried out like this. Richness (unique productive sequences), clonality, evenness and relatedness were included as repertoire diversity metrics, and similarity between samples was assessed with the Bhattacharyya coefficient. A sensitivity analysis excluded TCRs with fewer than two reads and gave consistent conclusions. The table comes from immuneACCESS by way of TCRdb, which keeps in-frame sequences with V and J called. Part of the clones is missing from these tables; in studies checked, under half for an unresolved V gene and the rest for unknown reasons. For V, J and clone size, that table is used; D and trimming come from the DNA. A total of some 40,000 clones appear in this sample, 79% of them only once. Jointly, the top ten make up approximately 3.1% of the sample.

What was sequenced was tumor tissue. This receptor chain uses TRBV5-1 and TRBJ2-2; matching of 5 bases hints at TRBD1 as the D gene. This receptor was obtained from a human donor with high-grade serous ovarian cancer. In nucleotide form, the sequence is TGCGCCAGCAGCTTTCAGGGTGGTGACACCGGGGAGCTGTTTTTT. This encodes CASSFQGGDTGELFF.